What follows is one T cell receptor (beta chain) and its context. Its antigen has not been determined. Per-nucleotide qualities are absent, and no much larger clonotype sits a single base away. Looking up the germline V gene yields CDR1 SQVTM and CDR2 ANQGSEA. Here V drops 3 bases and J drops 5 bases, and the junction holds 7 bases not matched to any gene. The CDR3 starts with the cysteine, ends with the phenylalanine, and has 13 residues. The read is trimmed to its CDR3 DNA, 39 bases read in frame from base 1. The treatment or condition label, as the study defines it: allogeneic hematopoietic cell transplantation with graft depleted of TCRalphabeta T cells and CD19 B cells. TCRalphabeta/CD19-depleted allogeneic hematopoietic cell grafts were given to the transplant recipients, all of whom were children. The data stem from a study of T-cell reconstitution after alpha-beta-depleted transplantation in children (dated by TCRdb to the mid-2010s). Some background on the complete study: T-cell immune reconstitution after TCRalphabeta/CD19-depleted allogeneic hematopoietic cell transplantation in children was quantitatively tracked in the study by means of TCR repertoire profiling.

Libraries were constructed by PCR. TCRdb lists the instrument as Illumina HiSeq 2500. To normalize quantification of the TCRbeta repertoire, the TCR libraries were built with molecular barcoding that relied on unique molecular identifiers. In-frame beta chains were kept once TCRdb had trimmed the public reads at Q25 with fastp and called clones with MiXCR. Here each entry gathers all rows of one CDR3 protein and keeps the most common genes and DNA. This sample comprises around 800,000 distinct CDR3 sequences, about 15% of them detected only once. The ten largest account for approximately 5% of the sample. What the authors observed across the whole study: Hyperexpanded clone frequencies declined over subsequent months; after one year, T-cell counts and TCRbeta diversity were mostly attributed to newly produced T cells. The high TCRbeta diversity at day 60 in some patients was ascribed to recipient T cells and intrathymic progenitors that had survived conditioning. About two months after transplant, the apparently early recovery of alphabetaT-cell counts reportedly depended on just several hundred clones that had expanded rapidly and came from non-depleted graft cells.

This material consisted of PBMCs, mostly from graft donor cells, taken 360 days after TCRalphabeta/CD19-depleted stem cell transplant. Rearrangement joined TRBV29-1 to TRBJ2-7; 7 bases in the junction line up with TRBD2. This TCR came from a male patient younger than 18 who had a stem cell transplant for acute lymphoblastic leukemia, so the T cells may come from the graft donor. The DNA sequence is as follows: TGCAGCGTTGATGGACTAGGGATCAACGAGCAGTACTTC. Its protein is CSVDGLGINEQYF.